This entry lists 15 T cell receptor beta chains sequenced from one sample in a study of vaccination and CD4 T cells after COVID-19. Their cognate antigens are unknown. Treatment: 10-day PBMC culture with coronavirus spike peptide pools or control peptides (ViraFEST assay). Oncomine TCR Beta short-read sequencing was applied to DNA from cultured CD4+ T cells. TCRdb used MiXCR to reprocess the PCR reads, holding one entry per CDR3 protein. Found here are some 17,000 distinct CDR3 sequences, around 58% of them singletons; the top ten hold around 10%. The specimen sequenced was CD4+ T cells from blood, cultured in vitro. These TCRs come from a human donor who had recovered from COVID-19.

The chain recombines TRBV30 with TRBJ1-1; D uncertain. CDR3 length equals 13 residues. The V end was cut by 4 bases, the J end by 0 bases, with 9 bases between. Looked up from germline, CDR1 is GTSNPN and CDR2 is SVGIG (reference sequence). The CDR3 reads CAWNNYVNTEAFF. The CDR3 DNA is TGTGCCTGGAACAACTACGTGAACACTGAAGCTTTCTTT.

This clonotype was observed a few times. The rearrangement joins TRBV7-8 to TRBJ1-2; maybe TRBD1 (6 bases). CDR1 is SGHVS and CDR2 is FQNEAQ in the germline V gene. With 8 bases removed from V and 4 bases from J, the gap between germline ends came to 20 bases. The CDR3 contains 15 residues. The CDR3 protein is CASLNGPRGVYGYTF. The CDR3 DNA reads TGTGCCAGCCTCAATGGGCCCAGGGGCGTCTATGGCTACACCTTC.

The chain couples TRBV12-5 to TRBJ2-3; D is tentatively TRBD1 or TRBD2 (5 bases each). Trimming stripped 7 bases from V and 5 bases from J, with 10 bases between. The CDR3 length is 12 residues. CDR1 and CDR2 from the germline V gene are LGHNT and FRNRAP. The CDR3 DNA is TGTGCTAGTGCTGGGGCGGGAGATACGCAGTATTTT. This encodes CASAGAGDTQYF.

This clonotype was observed a few times. The rearrangement joins TRBV19 to TRBJ1-5; TRBD1 matches 9 bases. From germline, CDR1 is LNHDA and CDR2 SQIVND (reference sequence). This CDR3 is 15 amino acids long. With 5 bases clipped from V and 5 bases from J, the junction kept 7 bases outside the gene matches. CDR3 loop: CASSVRDRDHQPQHF. DNA of the CDR3: TGTGCCAGTAGTGTCCGGGACAGGGACCATCAGCCCCAGCATTTT.

The rearrangement joins TRBV6-5 to TRBJ1-2; tentatively, D is TRBD1 (6 bases). The V gene lost 2 bases and the J gene lost 7 bases, with 14 bases spanning the gap. The germline gives CDR1 MNHEY, CDR2 SVGAGI. This CDR3 is 14 amino acids long. In nucleotides, the CDR3 is TGTGCCAGCAGTTACAACAGGGTTGATAGTGGCTACACCTTC. Residues: CASSYNRVDSGYTF.

This sequence joins TRBV19 and TRBJ2-1; 7 bases fit TRBD2. CDR1 is LNHDA and CDR2 is SQIVND in the germline V gene (reference sequence). Losses at the gene ends were 6 bases for V and 5 bases for J; bases not matched to a gene: 13. CDR3 length equals 16 residues. The CDR3 here is CASRASGLSQNNEQFF. Written as DNA, the CDR3 is TGTGCCAGTAGGGCTAGCGGACTTTCGCAAAACAATGAGCAGTTCTTC.

The chain employs TRBV19 and TRBJ1-1; weak D call: TRBD1 (6 bases). V lost 4 bases, J lost 0 bases, and 12 bases lay in between. The CDR3 is 15 amino acids. Looked up from germline, CDR1 is LNHDA and CDR2 is SQIVND (reference sequence). This CDR3 is CASSNPGGLNTEAFF. The CDR3 DNA reads TGTGCCAGTAGTAACCCCGGGGGGCTGAACACTGAAGCTTTCTTT.

This sequence joins TRBV10-1 and TRBJ2-7, with 11 positions matching TRBD2. The V gene's germline CDR1 is WNHNN and CDR2 SYGVQD (reference sequence). The V segment lost 8 bases and the J segment 7 bases; nucleotides outside the gene matches: 10. This CDR3 comprises 14 residues. The CDR3 nucleotides are TGCGCCAGCGCCGGACTAGCGGGCCCAGGGGAGCAGTACTTC. It translates to CASAGLAGPGEQYF.

The chain has TRBV2 and TRBJ1-4; the match to TRBD1 covers 7 bases. The CDR3 spans 14 residues. V gave up 4 bases and J gave up 6 bases; unmatched junction bases: 5. Germline assignment: CDR1 SNHLY and CDR2 FYNNEI. CDR3: CASSVAGGDEKLFF. Written as DNA, the CDR3 is TGTGCCAGCAGTGTCGCAGGGGGGGATGAAAAACTGTTTTTT.

This clonotype has only a few counts. V usage is TRBV5-1 and J usage is TRBJ1-6; 7 bases are a match to TRBD1. The CDR3 has 13 amino acids. Germline values: CDR1 SGHRS, CDR2 YFSETQ. V was clipped by 5 bases and J by 5 bases; unmatched bases: 1. CDR3 sequence: CASRQGNNSPLHF. In nucleotides, the CDR3 is TGCGCCAGCAGACAGGGGAATAATTCACCCCTCCACTTT.

The V gene is TRBV7-8, the J gene TRBJ1-1; D is unclear. Trimming took 0 bases from V and 8 from J, leaving 10 bases between them. The CDR3 length is 13 residues. Looked up from germline, CDR1 is SGHVS and CDR2 is FQNEAQ. The CDR3 spells CASSLAGLYEAFF. The CDR3 DNA sequence: TGTGCCAGCAGCTTAGCAGGCCTGTACGAAGCTTTCTTT. Based on the CDR3 plus reference TRBV7-8 and TRBJ1-1, the full variable domain is GAGVSQSPRYKVAKRGQDVALRCDPISGHVSLFWYQQALGQGPEFLTYFQNEAQLDKSGLPSDRFFAERPEGSVSTLKIQRTQQEDSAVYLCASSLAGLYEAFFGQGTRLTVV.

This clonotype was observed a few times. The chain has TRBV10-3 and TRBJ2-3; 11 bases map to TRBD2. Looked up from germline, CDR1 is ENHRY and CDR2 is SYGVKD. The trim removed 10 bases at V and 2 bases at J, leaving 8 bases unmatched. The CDR3 length is 15 residues. CDR3: CATYGTSGATDTQYF. The CDR3 region has the DNA TGTGCCACCTACGGGACTAGCGGTGCCACAGATACGCAGTATTTT.

The chain carries TRBV11-2 and TRBJ2-2; D not certain. Trimming took 4 bases from V and 4 from J, leaving 4 bases between them. This CDR3 is 12 amino acids long. Per the germline V gene, CDR1 is SGHAT and CDR2 is FQNNGV. The CDR3 region has the DNA TGTGCCAGCAGCTGGGGCACCGGGGAGCTGTTTTTT. This codes for CASSWGTGELFF.

This clonotype is medium-sized (0.01 to 0.1%) in the sample. The chain recombines TRBV2 with TRBJ2-7, with no clear D. Per the germline V gene, CDR1 is SNHLY and CDR2 is FYNNEI. V lost 2 bases, J lost 5 bases, and 16 bases lay in between. The CDR3 sequence is 15 residues long. The CDR3 DNA reads as TGTGCCAGCAGTGAATTGGACCTGACGGGTGACGAGCAGTACTTC. Translation gives CASSELDLTGDEQYF.

The chain combines TRBV6-1 with TRBJ1-6, with 7 bases that match TRBD1. The V gene's germline CDR1 is MNHNS and CDR2 SASEGT. Losses at the gene ends were 6 bases for V and 7 bases for J; bases not matched to a gene: 6. The CDR3 totals 14 residues. The CDR3 bases are TGTGCCAGCAGGGAGACAGGGTTCAATTCACCCCTCCACTTT. It yields the protein CASRETGFNSPLHF.